The following is a T cell receptor beta chain sequence with its context. The method was immunoSEQ multiplex PCR; TCRdb's version includes in-frame clones alone and lacks a portion of them. The table has about 200,000 clones, around 86% seen once. The sample originates from a study of blood T cell repertoires in COVID-19. The germline V gene encodes CDR1 MNHEY and CDR2 SMNVEV (reference sequence). Trimming took 0 bases from V and 2 from J, leaving 16 bases between them. The CDR3 sequence is 17 residues long. The sequencing sample was made of PBMCs or T cells enriched from blood (not recorded which). This receptor was taken from a man aged 35 to 55 with acute COVID-19. The V and J genes are TRBV27 and TRBJ1-1; D is ambiguous. CDR3 in amino acids: CASSLSEGRVGNTEAFF. CDR3 DNA: TGTGCCAGCAGTTTATCAGAGGGCCGAGTCGGTAACACTGAAGCTTTCTTT.